The rows below give T cell receptor beta chains drawn from one sample of a study of metastatic and nonmetastatic thyroid tumors. MiXCR was used by TCRdb to re-call the PCR reads. The table lists more than 10,000 clones, approximately 33% of them singletons. The specimen sequenced was tumor tissue. These receptor sequences come from a male donor with papillary thyroid cancer or a benign thyroid nodule (not recorded which). Some clones in this sample may be carry-over from other donors' samples. Each CDR3 is given with its conserved first and last residue. D genes are given only for firm matches. Not every row has a clone size; where given, it reads once, few, many or a size class.

J,D,V,size,DNA,CDR3
TRBJ1-2,NA,TRBV20-1,NA,TGCAGTGCTATTCCACAAACCCGGGCGGGATATGGCTACACCTTC,CSAIPQTRAGYGYTF
TRBJ1-1,TRBD1,TRBV6-2/TRBV6-3,NA,TGTGCCAGCAGTTCTTTTCTGGACAGGGTACTAATCACTGAAGCTTTCTTT,CASSSFLDRVLITEAFF
TRBJ2-7,TRBD1,TRBV28,NA,TGTGCCAGCTACTCCGGGACAGGGACCTACGAGCAGTACTTC,CASYSGTGTYEQYF
TRBJ2-7,NA,TRBV13,NA,TGTGCCAGCAGCCCCCTGGGAGTCTACGAGCAGTACTTC,CASSPLGVYEQYF
TRBJ2-1,NA,TRBV15,NA,TGTGACACCAGCAGAGAGGTGGACAATGAGCAGTTCTTC,CDTSREVDNEQFF
TRBJ1-1,TRBD1,TRBV6-1,few,TGTGCCAGCAGACCCGGGACAGGGGAAGCTTTCTTT,CASRPGTGEAFF
TRBJ1-3,NA,TRBV6-1,medium-sized,TGTGCCAGCAGTCCACAGGGCCTTGGAAACACCATATATTTT,CASSPQGLGNTIYF
TRBJ2-5,NA,TRBV24-1,NA,TGTGCCACCAGTGACCAACACACTTGGGGGGGCGAAGAGACCCAGTACTTC,CATSDQHTWGGEETQYF
TRBJ2-7,TRBD1,TRBV11-1,NA,TGTGCCAGCAGCCCCCGGACAGGGGGTGTTTTAACCTACGAGCAGTACTTC,CASSPRTGGVLTYEQYF
TRBJ1-1,NA,TRBV6-2/TRBV6-3,NA,TGTGCCAGCAGTTACCGAGGGTTTTCTGAAGCTTTCTTT,CASSYRGFSEAFF
TRBJ2-1,TRBD2,TRBV27,few,TGTGCCAGCAGTTTATTTCCGAGCGGGAGGTACAATGAGCAGTTCTTC,CASSLFPSGRYNEQFF
TRBJ1-2,NA,TRBV3-1,NA,TGTGCCAGCAGCCAAGCATATGGGGCCCAGATCTCTGGCTACACCTTC,CASSQAYGAQISGYTF
TRBJ2-1,NA,TRBV20-1,medium-sized,TGCAGTGCCAAGGGGGACTCCTCCTACAATGAGCAGTTCTTC,CSAKGDSSYNEQFF
TRBJ2-7,NA,TRBV11-1,NA,TGTGCCAGCAGCTTGGGATTGGGGGAGGACTCCTACGAGCAGTACTTC,CASSLGLGEDSYEQYF
TRBJ2-7,TRBD2,TRBV27,medium-sized,TGTGCCAGCAGTTTAGGGCGCACAGCGGGAGTAATATTTCGCGAGCAGTACTTC,CASSLGRTAGVIFREQYF
TRBJ1-6,NA,TRBV12-3/TRBV12-4,few,TGTGCCAGCAGTCCTCAGGGACTCACCCATTCACCCCTCCACTTT,CASSPQGLTHSPLHF
TRBJ1-5,NA,TRBV2,few,TGTGCCAGCACCAAGACAGTAGACAATCAGCCCCAGCATTTT,CASTKTVDNQPQHF
TRBJ1-5,NA,TRBV28,few,TGTGCCAGCACCCCCGGGACCGTCCTGTCCCAGCATTTT,CASTPGTVLSQHF
TRBJ1-2,NA,TRBV6-1,NA,TGTGCCAGCTCCCCCCCAGGGGTTTTGGGGATTGGCTACACCTTC,CASSPPGVLGIGYTF
TRBJ2-7,NA,TRBV7-9,NA,TGTGCCAGTAGCCTAGGAGGGCAGGTCGAGCAGTACTTC,CASSLGGQVEQYF
TRBJ2-1,NA,TRBV6-2/TRBV6-3,NA,TGTGCCAGCAGTTACCTGGACTACAATGAGCAGTTCTTC,CASSYLDYNEQFF
TRBJ2-5,TRBD1,TRBV5-6,medium-sized,TGTGCCAGCAGCGCGGGACAGGGTTTGGAGACCCAGTACTTC,CASSAGQGLETQYF
TRBJ2-7,TRBD1,TRBV20-1,NA,TGCAGTGCTAGAGATTACAGGGGGCAGATCTACGAGCAGTACTTC,CSARDYRGQIYEQYF
TRBJ2-7,NA,TRBV7-8,NA,TGTGCCAGCAGCTCCGACAAGGTTTACGAGCAGTACTTC,CASSSDKVYEQYF
TRBJ1-2,NA,TRBV6-1,many,TGTGCCAGCAGTAACCCGGACAGTTTGGTCTACACCTTC,CASSNPDSLVYTF
TRBJ2-7,TRBD1,TRBV25-1,medium-sized,TGTGCCAGCAGTGAAGTCGAGACAGGGAAGGACGAGCAGTACTTC,CASSEVETGKDEQYF
TRBJ1-1,NA,TRBV28,few,TGTGCCAGCAGGTCTGACAGATTAACTGAAGCTTTCTTT,CASRSDRLTEAFF
TRBJ2-7,NA,TRBV11-1,once,TGTGCCAGCAGCCGAACCTCCGGGACCGATTTATACGAGCAGTACTTC,CASSRTSGTDLYEQYF
TRBJ1-1,NA,TRBV9,once,TGTGCCAGCAGCGTAGGGGTCATGGCCGGGGACACTGAAGCTTTCTTT,CASSVGVMAGDTEAFF
TRBJ2-3,TRBD2,TRBV7-3,NA,TGTGCCAGCAGCCCCACAGCGGGGGGGCCAGCAGATACGCAGTATTTT,CASSPTAGGPADTQYF
TRBJ1-5,NA,TRBV2,few,TGTGCCAGCAGTGAAGCGGAGCTGAATCAGCCCCAGCATTTT,CASSEAELNQPQHF
TRBJ1-5,NA,TRBV20-1,medium-sized,TGCAGTGCTCATCGGGGGGCAATTCAGCCCCAGCATTTT,CSAHRGAIQPQHF
TRBJ2-7,NA,TRBV7-8,medium-sized,TGTGCCAGCAGCTTAAGGGCCGGACCCTACGAGCAGTACTTC,CASSLRAGPYEQYF
TRBJ2-1,TRBD2,TRBV6-1,medium-sized,TGTGCCAGCAGCCAGGGACTAGCGGCGTACAATGAGCAGTTCTTC,CASSQGLAAYNEQFF
TRBJ2-7,TRBD2,TRBV10-3,few,TGTGCCATCGGGGTACTAGCGGGAGGGCTTTACGAGCAGTACTTC,CAIGVLAGGLYEQYF
TRBJ2-7,TRBD1,TRBV5-1,NA,TGCGCCAGCAGCACCTACCCCGGGACAGGGATTGGGGTCTACTACGAGCAGTACTTC,CASSTYPGTGIGVYYEQYF
TRBJ1-5,NA,TRBV5-1,few,TGCGCCAGCAGCCCGGAGGCAGGGGAGACCAATCAGCCCCAGCATTTT,CASSPEAGETNQPQHF
TRBJ1-6,NA,TRBV6-9,few,TGTGCCAGCGGCGGGAATTCACCCCTCCACTTT,CASGGNSPLHF
TRBJ2-7,NA,TRBV7-8,few,TGTGCCAGCAGCCCCCCCGGGGAGCAGTACTTC,CASSPPGEQYF
TRBJ2-7,NA,TRBV28,few,TGTGCCACCACTGGGGGAGCCTACGAGCAGTACTTC,CATTGGAYEQYF
TRBJ2-7,NA,TRBV6-1,few,TGTGCCAGCAGTGAAATGATGGGCGCGATCTACGAGCAGTACTTC,CASSEMMGAIYEQYF
TRBJ1-1,NA,TRBV6-2/TRBV6-3,NA,TGTGCCAGCAGTTACGGAGGGGCCAACACTGAAGCTTTCTTT,CASSYGGANTEAFF
TRBJ2-2,NA,TRBV27,NA,TGTGCCAGCAGTTCCAAATCGACGGGAACGAACACCGGGGAGCTGTTTTTT,CASSSKSTGTNTGELFF
TRBJ1-3,NA,TRBV6-1,NA,TGTGCCAGCATCCCAGGGGTCTACTCTGGAAACACCATATATTTT,CASIPGVYSGNTIYF
TRBJ2-3,NA,TRBV6-4,few,TGTGCCAGCAGTGAGTCCGGGACAGATACGCAGTATTTT,CASSESGTDTQYF
TRBJ1-2,NA,TRBV2,NA,TGTGCCAGCCTTCCTGAGGGAAACTATGGCTACACCTTC,CASLPEGNYGYTF
TRBJ2-5,TRBD1,TRBV7-2,NA,TGTGCCAGCAGCACGACAGGGATACAGTCCCAAGAGACCCAGTACTTC,CASSTTGIQSQETQYF
TRBJ2-3,TRBD2,TRBV5-1,NA,TGCGCCAGCAGCTCGGGGCGGGGGGGTTTTTTTGCAGATACGCAGTATTTT,CASSSGRGGFFADTQYF
TRBJ2-7,TRBD2,TRBV20-1,NA,TGCAGTGCTAGAGATACGGGGTGGGATAGCGGGATTGAGCAGTACTTC,CSARDTGWDSGIEQYF
TRBJ2-5,NA,TRBV6-1,few,TGTGCCAGCAGCCCAGGCTTCCGGGGGAGGCAAGAGACCCAGTACTTC,CASSPGFRGRQETQYF
TRBJ2-5,TRBD1,TRBV6-1,few,TGTGCCAGCAGTCCCAAGACAGGGACGGAGACACAGTACTTC,CASSPKTGTETQYF